The 32 T cell receptor beta chains below were found in one sample sequenced in a study of glioma-infiltrating T cells. TCR alpha and beta CDR3 regions were amplified from RNA using iRepertoire nested multiplex PCR. TCRdb used MiXCR to reprocess the multiplex PCR reads, holding one entry per CDR3 protein. The sample has about 180,000 distinct CDR3 sequences; about 47% are singletons. The sample taken for sequencing was glioma tissue, nonneoplastic brain tissue, or PBMCs (not recorded which). The receptors derive from a human donor with low-grade glioma or glioblastoma, undergoing nonglioma brain surgery, or in good health (not recorded which).

With respect to this clonotype: A read error may explain this, as a much larger clone is one base away. V usage is TRBV2 and J usage is TRBJ2-3; TRBD1 matches 12 bases. The CDR3 consists of 15 residues. The V gene end was trimmed by 7 bases and the J gene end by 5 bases; junction bases not matched to a gene: 7. Germline-derived CDR1 and CDR2 are SNHLY and FYNNEI. CDR3 in DNA: TGTGCCAGCATGCCGGGACAGGGGGCGAGAGATACGCAGTATTTT. Translated: CASMPGQGARDTQYF.

This clonotype appeared many times. In DNA form, the CDR3 reads TGCAGTGCGGGACTAGTTGGAGTAGAGACCCAGTACTTC. It is translated as CSAGLVGVETQYF. The chain is built from TRBV20-1 and TRBJ2-5; 8 bases fit TRBD2. Per germline, CDR1 DFQATT and CDR2 SNEGSKA (reference sequence). The CDR3 length is 13 residues. Trimming cost V 6 bases and J 4 bases; bases outside gene matches: 7.

The genes are TRBV6-1 and TRBJ2-7; perhaps TRBD1 as D (5 bases). Between the trimmed V and J ends, which lost 6 bases and 5 bases, there was a span of 14 bases. CDR1 MNHNS and CDR2 SASEGT come from the germline V gene. The CDR3 has 13 amino acids. The DNA for the CDR3 is TGTGCCAGCAGCAGGGCTACCTTCGACGAGCAGTACTTC. This gives the protein CASSRATFDEQYF.

This clonotype was counted ten times or more. The chain uses TRBV15 and TRBJ2-2, with D unclear. The CDR3 is 16 residues long. The V gene lost 0 bases and the J gene lost 1 base, with 9 bases spanning the gap. Per the germline V gene, CDR1 is LNHNV and CDR2 is YYDKDF (reference sequence). The CDR3 spells CATSRDYPGNTGELFF. DNA of the CDR3: TGTGCCACCAGCAGAGATTATCCAGGGAACACCGGGGAGCTGTTTTTT.

The table lists this clonotype with many counts. The chain combines TRBV20-1 with TRBJ2-5, with no clear D. There are 13 residues in the CDR3. The germline CDR1 and CDR2 sequences are DFQATT and SNEGSKA (reference sequence). Trimming left V 3 bases short and J 6 bases short, with 14 bases between. The CDR3 reads CSASDLVIKTQYF. In DNA, the CDR3 is TGCAGTGCTAGCGACTTGGTAATAAAGACCCAGTACTTC.

Concerning this clonotype: Being one base from a much bigger clone, this may be a read error. The chain has TRBV11-2 and TRBJ2-7; D is ambiguous. Germline CDR1 is SGHAT and CDR2 is FQNNGV. The CDR3 sequence is 14 residues long. With 2 bases removed from V and 0 bases from J, the gap between germline ends came to 8 bases. CDR3: CASSLNRSSYEQYF. In nucleotides, the CDR3 is TGTGCCAGCAGCTTAAACAGATCCTCCTACGAGCAGTACTTC. Variable domain in full (rest from reference TRBV11-2 and TRBJ2-7): EAGVAQSPRYKIIEKRQSVAFWCNPISGHATLYWYQQILGQGPKLLIQFQNNGVVDDSQLPKDRFSAERLKGVDSTLKIQPAKLEDSAVYLCASSLNRSSYEQYFGPGTRLTVT.

The chain links TRBV3-1 to TRBJ1-2; 10 bases match TRBD1. Germline loops: CDR1 LGHDT, CDR2 YNNKEL (reference sequence). The CDR3 has 14 residues. J lost 4 bases, V lost 4 bases, and 3 bases had no gene match. The CDR3 here is CASSRQGASYGYTF. The CDR3 region has the DNA TGTGCCAGCAGCCGACAGGGGGCTAGCTATGGCTACACCTTC.

V is TRBV7-8 and J is TRBJ2-2; D not certain. The CDR3 covers 14 residues. Between the trimmed V and J ends, which lost 8 bases and 2 bases, there was a span of 12 bases. Germline CDR1 is SGHVS and CDR2 is FQNEAQ. The CDR3 DNA reads as TGTGCCAGCGCCTTGTTGTACAACACCGGGGAGCTGTTTTTT. As protein: CASALLYNTGELFF. Drawing the rest from reference TRBV7-8 and TRBJ2-2, the complete variable domain is GAGVSQSPRYKVAKRGQDVALRCDPISGHVSLFWYQQALGQGPEFLTYFQNEAQLDKSGLPSDRFFAERPEGSVSTLKIQRTQQEDSAVYLCASALLYNTGELFFGEGSRLTVL.

This chain uses TRBV10-3 with TRBJ1-2, with D unclear. This CDR3 is 16 amino acids long. Germline CDR1 reads ENHRY; CDR2 reads SYGVKD. Trimming left V 0 bases short and J 0 bases short, with 11 bases between. CDR3 residues: CAISESGRRANYGYTF. Here the CDR3 DNA reads TGTGCCATCAGTGAGTCGGGCAGAAGGGCTAACTATGGCTACACCTTC.

This clonotype was counted many times. The rearrangement uses TRBV3-1 and TRBJ2-7; 7 nucleotides align to TRBD1. V was pared by 4 bases and J by 4 bases, with 10 bases of the junction left unmatched. CDR3 length: 15 amino acids. Germline loops: CDR1 LGHDT, CDR2 YNNKEL (reference sequence). CDR3 nucleotides: TGTGCCAGCAGCCGAGGGACAGCCGTTCGGTACGAGCAGTACTTC. It specifies CASSRGTAVRYEQYF.

A word on this clonotype: This may be a read error: a much more frequent sequence differs by one nucleotide. The V and J genes are TRBV18 and TRBJ1-1; unclear D gene. Germline CDR1 KGHSH, CDR2 LQKENI. The CDR3 has 13 amino acids. DNA of the CDR3: TGTGCCAGCTCAGCCGGGGTAAACAATGAAGCTTTCTTT. Its translation is CASSAGVNNEAFF.

CDR3 loop: CASSPAVSTDTQYF. For the CDR3, the DNA is TGTGCCAGCAGCCCCGCAGTGAGCACAGATACGCAGTATTTT. The rearrangement joins TRBV9 to TRBJ2-3; no definite D call. V lost 4 bases to trimming and J lost 0 bases, with 9 bases between them. Germline CDR1 SGDLS, CDR2 YYNGEE. CDR3 size: 14 residues. The whole variable domain, filled in from reference TRBV9 and TRBJ2-3, reads DSGVTQTPKHLITATGQRVTLRCSPRSGDLSVYWYQQSLDQGLQFLIQYYNGEERAKGNILERFSAQQFPDLHSELNLSSLELGDSALYFCASSPAVSTDTQYFGPGTRLTVL.

For this clonotype: A junction boundary mismatches the germline segment, possibly from a read error. This chain links TRBV4-1 with TRBJ2-5; the match to TRBD2 covers 9 bases. CDR1 MGHRA and CDR2 YSYEKL come from the germline V gene. The CDR3 runs to 16 residues. The DNA for the CDR3 is TGCGCCTGCAGCCAAGATTCAGCGGGAGGTCAAGAGACCCAGTACTTC. This gives the protein CACSQDSAGGQETQYF.

As to this clonotype: A read error may be the cause here, since a much bigger clone is one base away. The CDR3 does not close with the conserved phenylalanine or tryptophan, likely indicating a read error. The rearrangement links TRBV7-8 to TRBJ2-3; 9 nucleotides align to TRBD2. The CDR3 extends over 16 amino acids. The germline V gene has CDR1 SGHVS and CDR2 FQNEAQ. J gave up 10 bases and V 5 bases, and 16 bases lay outside the gene matches. Here the CDR3 reads CASSPLGLADTFAQYL. The CDR3 nucleotides are TGTGCCAGCAGCCCATTGGGACTAGCAGATACTTTTGCGCAGTATTTA.

This clonotype has at least ten counts. This chain links TRBV28 with TRBJ2-1; D ambiguous. CDR3 length: 17 amino acids. V dropped 6 bases and J dropped 4 bases, with 22 bases sitting between them. The V gene's germline CDR1 is MDHEN and CDR2 SYDVKM. CDR3: CASSLFDLVNPYNEQFF. The CDR3 nucleotides read TGTGCCAGCAGCCTTTTTGATCTTGTGAACCCGTACAATGAGCAGTTCTTC.

Regarding this clonotype: This may stem from a read error, because a much larger clone lies one nucleotide away. J is TRBJ1-5 and V is TRBV6-1; possibly TRBD1 for D (5 bases). CDR3 size: 15 residues. Per the germline V gene, CDR1 is MNHNS and CDR2 is SASEGT. The CDR3 DNA reads as TGTGCCATCAGTAAGACAGTGGATAGCAATCAGCCCCAGCATTTT. As protein: CAISKTVDSNQPQHF.

As regards this clonotype: The junction departs from the called germline gene at one end, perhaps through a read error. J is TRBJ1-1 and V is TRBV12-3 or TRBV12-4, with D perhaps TRBD1 (5 bases). This CDR3 spans 15 amino acids. CDR3 DNA sequence: TGTGCCAGCAGTTTCGGATGGCAGGGCGACACTAAAGCTTTCTTT. Translation gives CASSFGWQGDTKAFF.

This clonotype was picked up many times. V and J are TRBV20-1 and TRBJ1-1; 7 bases are shared with TRBD1. This CDR3 is 12 amino acids long. With V trimmed by 5 bases and J by 7 bases, 7 bases remained unmatched. The germline CDR1 and CDR2 sequences are DFQATT and SNEGSKA (reference sequence). The DNA for the CDR3 is TGCAGTGCTGCACAGGGGTTGGGTGAAGCTTTCTTT. Amino acid sequence: CSAAQGLGEAFF.

Remarks on this clonotype: Since a much larger clone is just one base distant, this may be a read error. CDR3 sequence (DNA): TGTGCCAGCAGCGTCCAGATCCGCCACGGCTACGCCTTC. It encodes CASSVQIRHGYAF. This sequence joins TRBV28 and TRBJ1-2; no definite D call. In germline, CDR1 is MDHEN, CDR2 SYDVKM. The CDR3 consists of 13 residues.

This chain joins TRBV2 and TRBJ2-1, with D uncertain. Germline V lookup: CDR1 SNHLY, CDR2 FYNNEI. CDR3 length equals 14 residues. Trimming shortened V by 1 base and J by 5 bases, and 9 bases separated the two germline ends. For the CDR3, the DNA is TGTGCCAGCAGTGAAGTCAGGAGTGACAATGAGCAGTTCTTC. Its protein product is CASSEVRSDNEQFF.

This clonotype showed up just a few times. The V call is TRBV5-1, the J call TRBJ2-1; no clear D gene. The germline gives CDR1 SGHRS, CDR2 YFSETQ. The CDR3 has 12 residues. Trimming removed 4 bases at V and 8 bases at J, with 10 bases between. CDR3 DNA sequence: TGCGCCAGCAGCGACGTAAGCGATGAGCAGTTCTTC. It encodes CASSDVSDEQFF.

About this clonotype: One end of the junction varies from germline; a read error may be responsible. The CDR3 here is CASSLARIPFVSYNEKFF. The CDR3 coding sequence is TGTGCCAGCAGTTTAGCTAGGATCCCTTTCGTATCCTACAATGAGAAGTTCTTC. The V and J genes are TRBV6-2 or TRBV6-3 and TRBJ2-1; no clear D. This CDR3 is built from 18 residues. Per the germline V gene, CDR1 is MNHEY and CDR2 is SVGEGT.

Notes on this clonotype: This may be a read error, as it is one base from a much larger clone. The chain has TRBV6-1 and TRBJ2-7; 8 nucleotides match TRBD2. Germline CDR1 MNHNS, CDR2 SASEGT. The length of the CDR3 is 16 residues. The CDR3 DNA reads as TGTGCCAGCAGCGAAGGTGGCAGCGGGAGCTCCCACGAGCAGCACTTC. It encodes CASSEGGSGSSHEQHF.

The chain links TRBV28 to TRBJ1-1; maybe TRBD1 (5 bases). The V gene lost 1 base and the J gene lost 2 bases, with 11 bases spanning the gap. CDR3 length equals 15 residues. Per germline, CDR1 MDHEN and CDR2 SYDVKM. The CDR3 sequence: CASSLLSGPNTEAFF. The CDR3 nucleotides are TGTGCCAGCAGTTTATTATCGGGGCCTAACACTGAAGCTTTCTTT.

V usage is TRBV5-5 and J usage is TRBJ2-7; 8 positions match TRBD1. V gave up 0 bases and J gave up 6 bases; unmatched junction bases: 2. In germline, CDR1 is SGHKS, CDR2 YYEKEE (reference sequence). CDR3 length: 13 residues. The CDR3 sequence is CASSLGTGTEQYF. Here the CDR3 DNA reads TGTGCCAGCAGCTTGGGGACAGGGACCGAGCAGTACTTC.

This clonotype was observed at least ten times. The rearrangement joins TRBV6-1 to TRBJ1-5, with D unclear. CDR3 length equals 12 residues. The V gene's germline CDR1 is MNHNS and CDR2 SASEGT. Trimming pared 5 bases from V and 7 bases from J, leaving 9 bases between. CDR3 in DNA: TGTGCCAGCAGTTTTCTGAACCAGCCCCAGCATTTT. Protein: CASSFLNQPQHF.

The chain links TRBV28 to TRBJ2-1; 9 positions agree with TRBD1. This CDR3 contains 16 residues. Germline V gene data show CDR1 as MDHEN and CDR2 as SYDVKM. J was trimmed by 5 bases and V by 6 bases; bases with no gene match: 11. CDR3 residues: CASRPAGTGNDNEQFF. For the CDR3, the DNA is TGTGCCAGCAGACCTGCCGGGACAGGGAATGACAATGAGCAGTTCTTC.

This clonotype occurred a few times. This rearrangement joins TRBV10-3 to TRBJ2-1; 11 bases fit TRBD2. Germline CDR1 is ENHRY and CDR2 is SYGVKD. The CDR3 spans 16 residues. The trim removed 3 bases at V and 7 bases at J, leaving 8 bases unmatched. The CDR3 reads CAISDKPSGRNNEQFF. The DNA of the CDR3 is TGTGCCATCAGTGATAAGCCTAGCGGGAGGAATAATGAGCAGTTCTTC.

This clonotype was seen repeatedly, ten times or more. The genes are TRBV20-1 and TRBJ2-7; possible D gene TRBD2, 7 bases. V was pared by 5 bases and J by 9 bases, with 26 bases between. The CDR3 runs 15 residues. From germline, CDR1 is DFQATT and CDR2 SNEGSKA (reference sequence). The CDR3: CSAPWGGGRAQGQYF. The CDR3 DNA is TGCAGTGCTCCGTGGGGGGGCGGCCGGGCGCAGGGGCAGTACTTC.

With regard to this clonotype: Just one base apart from a much larger clone, this may be a read error. The gene calls are TRBV4-1 and TRBJ1-5; D is uncertain. The CDR3 has 15 residues. Germline lookup yields CDR1 MGHRA and CDR2 YSYEKL. The DNA of the CDR3 is TGCGCCAGAAGCCAAGTTTCCAGTCCCAATCAGCCCCAGCATTTT. As protein: CARSQVSSPNQPQHF.

The chain recombines TRBV2 with TRBJ2-5; D may be TRBD2 (5 bases). Germline lookup yields CDR1 SNHLY and CDR2 FYNNEI. Trimming left V 6 bases short and J 7 bases short, with 12 bases between. The CDR3 length is 12 residues. The CDR3 DNA reads TGTGCCAGCAGCCCTAGCTTCGGGACCCAGTACTTC. Residues: CASSPSFGTQYF.

This rearrangement joins TRBV20-1 to TRBJ1-2; tentative D call: TRBD1 (5 bases). The CDR3 has 12 residues. Germline CDR1 DFQATT, CDR2 SNEGSKA (reference sequence). The V end was cut by 7 bases, the J end by 4 bases, with 13 bases between. CDR3 residues: CSDLDRSYGYTF. Written as DNA, the CDR3 is TGCAGTGATTTAGACAGAAGCTATGGCTACACCTTC.